The clone carrying this TCR beta chain was detected only a few times. Trimming took 0 bases from V and 9 from J; bases not matched to a gene: 7. Germline CDR1 SEHNR, CDR2 FQNEAQ (reference sequence). There are 16 residues in the CDR3. These data are taken from a study of blood T cell repertoires in COVID-19. TCRdb's table, derived via immunoSEQ multiplex PCR, lists solely in-frame clones and lacks some. The sample holds tens of thousands of clones; roughly four fifths are singletons and the top ten take approximately 7.3%. The V gene is TRBV7-9, the J gene TRBJ1-6, with 8 bases fitting TRBD1. What was sequenced was peripheral blood. This clonotype was sampled from a human donor in a cohort sampled during active COVID-19. The CDR3 region has the DNA TGTGCCAGCAGCTTAGCCTCCGGGACAGGCAGTTCACCCCTCCACTTT. This translates into CASSLASGTGSSPLHF.